This T cell receptor (beta chain) came from a study of T cells in Graves' hyperthyroidism and ophthalmopathy. The CDR3 spans 18 residues. Germline V gene lookup returns CDR1 SGHAT and CDR2 FQDESV (reference sequence). V lost 5 bases and J 6 bases, leaving 29 bases between the germline ends. Amplified TCR beta CDR3 regions derived from RNA transcripts. The TCR CDR3 was amplified in a first-round RT-PCR using the HTBI primer set. MiXCR, applied by TCRdb to the multiplex PCR reads, yields one record per CDR3 protein. The sample includes roughly 420,000 distinct CDR3 sequences, about a sixth of them seen just once. Patients counted as stable if ophthalmopathy did not develop within 18 months.

J is TRBJ2-7 and V is TRBV11-1; tentative D call: TRBD1 (7 bases). The receptor's source is a young woman with Graves' hyperthyroidism. The specimen was blood. CDR3 sequence reads: CASSREGGRDRPSTEQYF. CDR3 coding DNA: TGTGCCAGCAGCCGAGAGGGGGGAAGGGACAGACCATCTACCGAGCAGTACTTC.